Included here is one T cell receptor beta chain sequence, with context. Its antigen is as yet unknown. These data come from a study of OX40 agonist ivuxolimab in advanced cancers. Whole-study results and caveats: The average count of expanded clones was higher among CD8+ T cells than among CD4+. Normalized expansion of T-cell clones was also low for some nonresponders.

The V gene lost 1 base and the J gene lost 1 base, with 10 bases spanning the gap. CDR1 is MDHEN and CDR2 is SYDVKM in the germline V gene. The CDR3 spans 15 residues. Data came from immunoSEQ multiplex PCR; TCRdb stores just in-frame clones and leaves some out. The data contain tens of thousands of clones, 75% to 95% of them singletons. Source: CD4+ or CD8+ T cells sorted from blood, taken in a trial of the OX40 agonist ivuxolimab. This clonotype originated in an adult with an advanced solid tumor such as melanoma, head and neck, liver or kidney cancer. The chain carries TRBV28 and TRBJ1-1; D unresolved. The CDR3 sequence is CASSLFLAGNTEAFF. The DNA for the CDR3 is TGTGCCAGCAGTTTATTCCTTGCCGGGAACACTGAAGCTTTCTTT. Full variable domain (missing parts from reference TRBV28 and TRBJ1-1): DVKVTQSSRYLVKRTGEKVFLECVQDMDHENMFWYRQDPGLGLRLIYFSYDVKMKEKGDIPEGYSVSREKKERFSLILESASTNQTSMYLCASSLFLAGNTEAFFGQGTRLTVV.